The clone carrying this T cell receptor beta chain was detected a few times. As yet, its antigen is unknown. This CDR3 comprises 13 residues. Trimming cost V 7 bases and J 7 bases, with 13 bases left between them. Germline CDR1 SNHLY, CDR2 FYNNEI. These data belong to a study of beta chain features in type 1 diabetes. Study observations and caveats: TCRB CDR3s were moderately but significantly shorter in Type 1 diabetes patients in all four CD4+ subsets.

Expressed TCRB transcripts were sequenced, since all the RNA that had been isolated was reverse transcribed. Only in-frame clones appear in the TCRdb table, and some are missing; sequencing was by immunoSEQ multiplex PCR. The sample lists 100,000 to 150,000 clones; around 9% were seen once. The origin of this receptor is a man aged 30 to 39 with type 1 diabetes. The chain has TRBV2 and TRBJ1-4; TRBD1 is a possible D gene (5 bases). Input material: central memory CD4+ T cells from blood. The CDR3 loop is CASNRNEGEKLFF. The CDR3 nucleotides are TGTGCCAGCAACAGGAACGAAGGTGAAAAACTGTTTTTT.